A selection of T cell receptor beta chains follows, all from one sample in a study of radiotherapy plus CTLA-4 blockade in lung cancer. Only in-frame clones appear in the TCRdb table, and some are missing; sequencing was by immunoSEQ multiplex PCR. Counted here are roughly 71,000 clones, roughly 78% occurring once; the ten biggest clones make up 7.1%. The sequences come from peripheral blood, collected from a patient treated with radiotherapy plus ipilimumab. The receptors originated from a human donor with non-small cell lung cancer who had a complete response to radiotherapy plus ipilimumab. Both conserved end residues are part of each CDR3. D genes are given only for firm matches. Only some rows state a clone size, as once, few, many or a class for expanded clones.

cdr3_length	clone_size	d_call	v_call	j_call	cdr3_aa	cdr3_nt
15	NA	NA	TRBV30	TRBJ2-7	CAWSVPQWRAYEQYF	TGTGCCTGGAGTGTACCCCAGTGGAGGGCCTACGAGCAGTACTTC
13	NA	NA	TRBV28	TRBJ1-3	CASSSFPGNTIYF	TGTGCCAGCAGTTCCTTCCCTGGAAACACCATATATTTT
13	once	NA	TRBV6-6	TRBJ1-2	CASSPPGLKGYTF	TGTGCCAGCAGTCCCCCGGGCCTCAAGGGCTACACCTTC
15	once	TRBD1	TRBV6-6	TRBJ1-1	CASSSQGAVGTEAFF	TGTGCCAGCAGTTCACAGGGGGCTGTGGGCACTGAAGCTTTCTTT
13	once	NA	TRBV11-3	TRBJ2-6	CASGSTGANVLTF	TGTGCCAGCGGTTCGACCGGGGCCAACGTCCTGACTTTC
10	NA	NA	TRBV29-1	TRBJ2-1	CSTVLNEQFF	TGCAGCACGGTACTAAATGAGCAGTTCTTC
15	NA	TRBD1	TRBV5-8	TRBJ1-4	CASSLEGQINEKLFF	TGTGCCAGCAGCCTGGAGGGACAGATTAATGAAAAACTGTTTTTT
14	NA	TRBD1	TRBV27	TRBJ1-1	CASSFDRGYTEAFF	TGTGCCAGCAGTTTTGACAGGGGCTACACTGAAGCTTTCTTT
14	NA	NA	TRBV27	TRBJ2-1	CASSLKLEYNEQFF	TGTGCCAGCAGTTTAAAATTAGAGTACAATGAGCAGTTCTTC
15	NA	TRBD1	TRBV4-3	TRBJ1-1	CASSPQGTGNTEAFF	TGCGCCAGCAGCCCGCAGGGGACAGGGAACACTGAAGCTTTCTTT
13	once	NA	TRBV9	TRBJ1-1	CASSSGRRGEAFF	TGTGCCAGCAGCTCGGGACGAAGGGGGGAAGCTTTCTTT
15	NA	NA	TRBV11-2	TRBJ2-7	CASSLGPDPSYEQYF	TGTGCCAGCAGCTTAGGTCCGGACCCCTCCTACGAGCAGTACTTC
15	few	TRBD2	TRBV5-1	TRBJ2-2	CASSLGARETGELFF	TGCGCCAGCAGCTTGGGGGCGCGGGAGACCGGGGAGCTGTTTTTT
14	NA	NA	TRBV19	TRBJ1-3	CASSIGGSGNTIYF	TGTGCCAGTAGTATAGGGGGTTCTGGAAACACCATATATTTT
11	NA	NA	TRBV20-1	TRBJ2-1	CSARDLPEQFF	TGCAGTGCTAGAGATTTACCCGAGCAGTTCTTC
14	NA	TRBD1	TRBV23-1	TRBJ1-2	CASTEGQGIYGYTF	TGCGCCAGCACCGAAGGACAGGGCATCTATGGCTACACCTTC
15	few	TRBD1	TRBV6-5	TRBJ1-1	CASSLYRGGHTEAFF	TGTGCCAGCAGTTTATACAGGGGTGGGCACACTGAAGCTTTCTTT
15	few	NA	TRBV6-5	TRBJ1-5	CASSPEGGSNQPQHF	TGTGCCAGCAGTCCCGAGGGGGGCAGCAATCAGCCCCAGCATTTT
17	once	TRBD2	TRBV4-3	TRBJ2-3	CASSQAPGSGSADTQYF	TGCGCCAGCAGCCAAGCCCCGGGGAGCGGGAGTGCAGATACGCAGTATTTT
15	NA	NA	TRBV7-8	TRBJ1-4	CASSEVGLANEKLFF	TGTGCCAGCAGCGAAGTGGGTTTGGCTAATGAAAAACTGTTTTTT
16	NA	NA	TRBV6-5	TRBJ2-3	CASSYLDRPSTDTQYF	TGTGCCAGCAGTTACCTAGACAGACCAAGCACAGATACGCAGTATTTT
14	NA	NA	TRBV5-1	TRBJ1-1	CASSLGPLNTEAFF	TGCGCCAGCAGCTTGGGGCCTTTGAACACTGAAGCTTTCTTT
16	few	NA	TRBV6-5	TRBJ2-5	CASSYSAAPGAASQYF	TGTGCCAGCAGTTACTCGGCGGCCCCTGGGGCTGCTTCCCAGTACTTC
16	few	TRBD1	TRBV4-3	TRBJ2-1	CASSQLDREVYNEQFF	TGCGCCAGCAGCCAACTGGACAGGGAGGTGTACAATGAGCAGTTCTTC
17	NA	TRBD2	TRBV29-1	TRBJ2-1	CSVTTGIGWAGAGEQFF	TGCAGCGTCACCACAGGAATTGGTTGGGCGGGAGCGGGTGAGCAGTTCTTC
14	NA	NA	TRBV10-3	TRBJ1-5	CAISESKQNQPQHF	TGTGCCATCAGTGAGTCGAAACAGAATCAGCCCCAGCATTTT
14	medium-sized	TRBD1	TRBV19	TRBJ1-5	CASSLDRGGQPQHF	TGTGCCAGTAGCTTGGACAGGGGGGGTCAGCCCCAGCATTTT
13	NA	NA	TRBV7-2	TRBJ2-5	CASSLAQGQTQYF	TGTGCCAGCAGCTTAGCGCAGGGACAGACCCAGTACTTC
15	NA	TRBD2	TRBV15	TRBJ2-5	CATSTSGRAGETQYF	TGTGCCACCAGCACAAGCGGGAGGGCCGGGGAGACCCAGTACTTC
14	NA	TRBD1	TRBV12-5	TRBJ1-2	CASGPGQGAAGYTF	TGTGCTAGTGGCCCCGGACAGGGGGCGGCTGGCTACACCTTC
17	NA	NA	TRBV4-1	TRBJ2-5	CASSQKGLGLAIETQYF	TGCGCCAGCAGCCAAAAAGGGTTGGGCCTAGCAATAGAGACCCAGTACTTC
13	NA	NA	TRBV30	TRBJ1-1	CAWSEQGNTEAFF	TGTGCCTGGAGTGAACAGGGGAACACTGAAGCTTTCTTT
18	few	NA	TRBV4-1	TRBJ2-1	CASSQVFGGARGYNEQFF	TGCGCCAGCAGCCAAGTGTTTGGGGGTGCCAGGGGCTACAATGAGCAGTTCTTC
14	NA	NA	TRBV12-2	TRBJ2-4	CASRLRGFKNIQYF	TGTGCAAGTCGCTTGCGGGGCTTCAAAAACATTCAGTACTTC
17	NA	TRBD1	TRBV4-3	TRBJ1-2	CASSQDRGTGSAYGYTF	TGCGCCAGCAGCCAAGATAGGGGGACAGGGTCGGCCTATGGCTACACCTTC
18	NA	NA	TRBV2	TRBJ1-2	CASSESTGRGVIPYGYTF	TGTGCCAGCAGTGAATCAACGGGAAGGGGAGTGATTCCGTATGGCTACACCTTC